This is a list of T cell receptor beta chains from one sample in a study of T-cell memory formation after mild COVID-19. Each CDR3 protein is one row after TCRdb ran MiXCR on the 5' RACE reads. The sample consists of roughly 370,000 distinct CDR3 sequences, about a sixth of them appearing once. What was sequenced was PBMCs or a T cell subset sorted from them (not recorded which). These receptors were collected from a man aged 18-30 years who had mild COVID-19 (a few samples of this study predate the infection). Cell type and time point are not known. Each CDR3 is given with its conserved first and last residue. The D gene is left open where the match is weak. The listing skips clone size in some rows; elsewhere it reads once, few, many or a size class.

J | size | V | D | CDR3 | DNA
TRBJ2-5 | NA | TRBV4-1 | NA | CASSQGTNDGETQYF | TGCGCCAGCAGCCAAGGCACCAACGACGGGGAGACCCAGTACTTC
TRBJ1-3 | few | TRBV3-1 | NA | CASSQDPAGAGNTIYF | TGTGCCAGCAGCCAAGACCCGGCGGGAGCTGGAAACACCATATATTTT
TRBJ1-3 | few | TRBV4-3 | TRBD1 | CASSQDIGNRGPGNTIYF | TGCGCCAGCAGCCAAGATATCGGAAACAGGGGGCCTGGAAACACCATATATTTT
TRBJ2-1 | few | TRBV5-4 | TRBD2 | CASSLRSGTTYNEQFF | TGTGCCAGCAGCCTCAGGAGTGGGACTACCTACAATGAGCAGTTCTTC
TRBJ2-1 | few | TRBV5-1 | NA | CASSLEGPNEQFF | TGCGCCAGCAGCTTGGAGGGGCCCAATGAGCAGTTCTTC
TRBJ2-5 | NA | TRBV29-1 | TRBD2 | CSVEERGAGQETQYF | TGCAGCGTTGAAGAGCGGGGGGCCGGGCAAGAGACCCAGTACTTC
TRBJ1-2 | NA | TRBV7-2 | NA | CASSLENMLGYTF | TGTGCCAGCAGCTTAGAGAATATGCTCGGCTACACCTTC
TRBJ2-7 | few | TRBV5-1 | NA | CASSPGAPTYEQYF | TGCGCCAGCAGCCCCGGGGCACCTACCTACGAGCAGTACTTC
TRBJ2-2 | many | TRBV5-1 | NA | CASSLFGRTNTGELFF | TGCGCCAGCAGCTTGTTCGGCAGGACGAACACCGGGGAGCTGTTTTTT
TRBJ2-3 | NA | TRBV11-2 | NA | CASRAGTASTDTQYF | TGTGCCAGCAGAGCCGGGACTGCAAGCACAGATACGCAGTATTTT
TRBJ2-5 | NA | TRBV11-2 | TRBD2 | CASSLSSGIGETQYF | TGTGCCAGCAGCTTATCTAGCGGAATAGGAGAGACCCAGTACTTC
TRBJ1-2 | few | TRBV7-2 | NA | CASSAGTTGGYTF | TGTGCCAGCAGCGCAGGGACAACAGGAGGCTACACCTTC
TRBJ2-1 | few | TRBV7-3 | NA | CASSPNKVLPGSSYNEQFF | TGTGCCAGCAGCCCGAATAAGGTGTTGCCGGGTAGCTCCTACAATGAGCAGTTCTTC
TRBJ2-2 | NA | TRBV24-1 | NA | CATTTGTSGDGELFF | TGTGCCACCACCACCGGGACCAGCGGAGACGGGGAGCTGTTTTTT
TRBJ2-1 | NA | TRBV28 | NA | CASTPGQRRDNEQFF | TGTGCCAGCACCCCCGGACAGAGACGCGACAATGAGCAGTTCTTC
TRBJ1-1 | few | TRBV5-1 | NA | CASSLGGTPSTEAFF | TGCGCCAGCAGCTTAGGTGGAACACCTAGCACTGAAGCTTTCTTT
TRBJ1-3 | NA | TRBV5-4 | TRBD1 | CASSTTGDSGNTIYF | TGTGCCAGCAGCACTACAGGGGACTCTGGAAACACCATATATTTT
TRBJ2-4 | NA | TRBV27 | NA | CASKSGTTAAVQYF | TGTGCCAGCAAATCTGGCACGACGGCAGCGGTTCAGTACTTC
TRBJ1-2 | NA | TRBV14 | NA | CASSFSRVINYGYTF | TGTGCCAGCAGTTTCTCCAGGGTTATCAACTATGGCTACACCTTC
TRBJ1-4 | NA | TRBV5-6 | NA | CASSRLEEKLFF | TGTGCCAGCAGCCGTTTGGAAGAAAAACTGTTTTTT
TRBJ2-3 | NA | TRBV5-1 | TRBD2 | CASSWTSGADTQYF | TGCGCCAGCAGCTGGACTAGCGGGGCAGATACGCAGTATTTT
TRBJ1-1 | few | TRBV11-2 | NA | CASSLGGWTEAFF | TGTGCCAGCAGCCTCGGCGGGTGGACTGAAGCTTTCTTT
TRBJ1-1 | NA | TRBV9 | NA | CASSVDPREDTEAFF | TGTGCCAGCAGCGTAGACCCCAGGGAGGACACTGAAGCTTTCTTT
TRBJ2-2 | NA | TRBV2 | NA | CASSPGRSGELFF | TGTGCCAGCAGTCCTGGACGATCCGGGGAGCTGTTTTTT
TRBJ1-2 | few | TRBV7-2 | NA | CASSLYQGPNYGYTF | TGTGCCAGCAGCTTATATCAGGGCCCTAACTATGGCTACACCTTC
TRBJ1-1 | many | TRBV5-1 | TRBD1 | CASSLAGGQTEAFF | TGCGCCAGCAGCTTGGCCGGGGGACAGACTGAAGCTTTCTTT
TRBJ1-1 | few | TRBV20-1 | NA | CSARTPPGLNTEAFF | TGCAGTGCTAGGACACCGCCGGGACTGAACACTGAAGCTTTCTTT
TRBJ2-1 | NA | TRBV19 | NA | CASSISRNEQFF | TGTGCCAGTAGTATATCGCGGAATGAGCAGTTCTTC
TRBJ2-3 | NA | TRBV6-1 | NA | CASSRLSGGQTADTQYF | TGTGCCAGCAGTAGACTTTCGGGGGGCCAGACCGCAGATACGCAGTATTTT
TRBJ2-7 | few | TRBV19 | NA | CASSIQGLSYEQYF | TGTGCCAGTAGTATACAAGGGCTATCCTACGAGCAGTACTTC
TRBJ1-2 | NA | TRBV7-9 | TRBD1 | CASSLDKDRVGYGYTF | TGTGCCAGCAGCTTAGATAAGGACAGGGTCGGCTATGGCTACACCTTC
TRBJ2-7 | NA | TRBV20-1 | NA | CSARNRSYSYEQYF | TGCAGTGCTAGAAACAGGTCGTACTCCTACGAGCAGTACTTC
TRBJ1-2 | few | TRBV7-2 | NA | CASRPPSTVVLNYGYTF | TGTGCCAGCAGACCCCCGAGCACAGTGGTTTTGAACTATGGCTACACCTTC
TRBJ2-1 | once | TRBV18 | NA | CASSPERPYNEQFF | TGTGCCAGCTCACCAGAGCGCCCCTACAATGAGCAGTTCTTC
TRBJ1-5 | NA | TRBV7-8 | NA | CASSTRIWAGNQPQHF | TGTGCCAGCAGCACCCGGATCTGGGCCGGCAATCAGCCCCAGCATTTT
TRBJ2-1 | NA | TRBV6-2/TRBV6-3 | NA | CASTEDSYNEQFF | TGTGCCAGCACCGAGGACAGTTACAATGAGCAGTTCTTC
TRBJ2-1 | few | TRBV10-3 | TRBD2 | CAIRARGVGNEQFF | TGTGCCATCCGCGCCCGGGGGGTCGGGAATGAGCAGTTCTTC
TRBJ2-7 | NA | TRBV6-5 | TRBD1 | CASSRGQGVYEQYF | TGTGCCAGCAGTCGGGGACAGGGGGTCTACGAGCAGTACTTC
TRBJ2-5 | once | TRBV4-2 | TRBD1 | CASSQPTGEETQYF | TGTGCCAGCAGCCAACCCACAGGGGAAGAGACCCAGTACTTC
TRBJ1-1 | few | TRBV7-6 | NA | CASSSRTDSEAFF | TGTGCCAGCAGCTCGCGTACGGACAGTGAAGCTTTCTTT
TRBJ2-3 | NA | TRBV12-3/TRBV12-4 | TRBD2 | CASSLGGGYTDTQYF | TGTGCCAGCAGTTTGGGCGGGGGATACACAGATACGCAGTATTTT
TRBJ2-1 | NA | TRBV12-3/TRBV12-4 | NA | CASMSRGAYNEQFF | TGTGCCAGCATGAGTAGGGGGGCGTACAATGAGCAGTTCTTC
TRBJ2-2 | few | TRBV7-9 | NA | CASSTAGLNTGELFF | TGTGCCAGCAGCACCGCAGGATTAAACACCGGGGAGCTGTTTTTT
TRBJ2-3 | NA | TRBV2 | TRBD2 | CASGSGGADTQYF | TGTGCCAGCGGTAGCGGGGGGGCAGATACGCAGTATTTT
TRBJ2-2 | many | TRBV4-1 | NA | CASSRTRQANTGELFF | TGCGCCAGCAGCCGGACGAGACAGGCCAACACCGGGGAGCTGTTTTTT
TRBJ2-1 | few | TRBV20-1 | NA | CSALKPGTRGEQFF | TGCAGTGCCCTAAAACCCGGGACGCGAGGGGAGCAGTTCTTC
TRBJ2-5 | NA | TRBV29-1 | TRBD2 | CSVERLGEGKTQYF | TGCAGCGTTGAACGTCTCGGGGAGGGGAAGACCCAGTACTTC
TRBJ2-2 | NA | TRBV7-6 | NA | CASSLNGDGELFF | TGTGCCAGCAGCTTAAACGGTGACGGGGAGCTGTTTTTT
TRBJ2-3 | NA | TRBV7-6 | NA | CASSTNRITDTQYF | TGTGCCAGCAGTACAAACAGGATCACAGATACGCAGTATTTT
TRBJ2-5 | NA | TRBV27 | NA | CASRIQGSVETQYF | TGTGCCAGCCGCATCCAGGGGTCGGTGGAGACCCAGTACTTC
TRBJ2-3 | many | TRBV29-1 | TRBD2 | CSVRAGGPDTQYF | TGCAGCGTCCGAGCGGGGGGCCCAGATACGCAGTATTTT
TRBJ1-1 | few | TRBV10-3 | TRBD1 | CAISRQGDTEAFF | TGTGCCATCAGCCGACAGGGGGACACTGAAGCTTTCTTT